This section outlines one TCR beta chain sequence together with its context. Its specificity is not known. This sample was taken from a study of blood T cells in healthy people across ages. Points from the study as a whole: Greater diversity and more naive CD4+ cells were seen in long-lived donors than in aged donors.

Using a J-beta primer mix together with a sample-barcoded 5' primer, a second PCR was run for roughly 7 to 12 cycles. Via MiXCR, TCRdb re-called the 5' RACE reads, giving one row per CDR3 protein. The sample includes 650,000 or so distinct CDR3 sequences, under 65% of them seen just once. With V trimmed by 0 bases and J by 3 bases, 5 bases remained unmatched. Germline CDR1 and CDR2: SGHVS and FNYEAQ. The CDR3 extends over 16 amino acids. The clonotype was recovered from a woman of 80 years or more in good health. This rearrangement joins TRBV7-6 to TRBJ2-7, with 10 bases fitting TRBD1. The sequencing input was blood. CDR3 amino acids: CASSLASGTGVYEQYF. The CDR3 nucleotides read TGTGCCAGCAGCTTAGCTTCGGGGACAGGGGTCTACGAGCAGTACTTC.